This TCR beta chain is from a study of CD8 T cells in Susac syndrome. RNA amounts of roughly 0.45 to 1 ug underwent reverse transcription with random hexamers. From the immunoSEQ multiplex PCR reads, TCRdb called clonotypes with MiXCR, one entry per CDR3 protein. The sample lists roughly 110,000 distinct CDR3 sequences, roughly 94% occurring once. V dropped 2 bases and J dropped 5 bases, with 15 bases sitting between them. The CDR3 is 15 amino acids. Germline lookup yields CDR1 LGHNA and CDR2 YSLEER. The TCR comes from a human donor with Susac syndrome. Sequenced sample: CD8+ T cells from PBMCs. This sequence joins TRBV4-3 and TRBJ2-5; possible D gene TRBD1, 6 bases. CDR3 residues: CASSQTQGPGETQYF. The CDR3 DNA is TGCGCCAGCAGCCAAACACAGGGTCCCGGGGAGACCCAGTACTTC.